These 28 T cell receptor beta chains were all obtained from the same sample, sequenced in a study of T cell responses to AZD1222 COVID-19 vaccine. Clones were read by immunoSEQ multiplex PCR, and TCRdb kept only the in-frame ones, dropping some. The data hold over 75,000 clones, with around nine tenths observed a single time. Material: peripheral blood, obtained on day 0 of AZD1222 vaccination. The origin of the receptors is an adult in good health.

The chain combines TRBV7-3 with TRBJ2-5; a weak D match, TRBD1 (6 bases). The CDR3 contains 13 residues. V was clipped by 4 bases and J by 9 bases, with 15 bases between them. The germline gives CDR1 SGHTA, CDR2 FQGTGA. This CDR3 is CASSSEKQGPQYF. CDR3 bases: TGTGCCAGCAGCTCGGAGAAACAGGGACCCCAGTACTTC.

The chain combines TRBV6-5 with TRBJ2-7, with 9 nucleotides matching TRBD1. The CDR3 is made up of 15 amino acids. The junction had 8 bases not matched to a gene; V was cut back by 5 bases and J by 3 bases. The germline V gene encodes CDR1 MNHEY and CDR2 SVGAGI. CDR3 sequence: CASSTGTGWIYEQYF. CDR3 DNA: TGTGCCAGCAGTACCGGGACAGGGTGGATCTACGAGCAGTACTTC.

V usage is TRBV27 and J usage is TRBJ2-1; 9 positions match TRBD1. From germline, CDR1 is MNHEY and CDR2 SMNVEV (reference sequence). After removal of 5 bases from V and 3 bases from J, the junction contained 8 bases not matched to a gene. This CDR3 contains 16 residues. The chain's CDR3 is CASSSSRDRVYNEQFF. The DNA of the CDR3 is TGTGCCAGCAGTAGCTCTAGGGACAGGGTCTACAATGAGCAGTTCTTC.

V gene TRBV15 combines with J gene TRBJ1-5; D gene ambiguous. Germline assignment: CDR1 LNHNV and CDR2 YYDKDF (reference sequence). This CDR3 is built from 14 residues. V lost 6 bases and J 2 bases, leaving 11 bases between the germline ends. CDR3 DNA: TGTGCCACCAGTGCGGGCCGACGCAATCAGCCCCAGCATTTT. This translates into CATSAGRRNQPQHF.

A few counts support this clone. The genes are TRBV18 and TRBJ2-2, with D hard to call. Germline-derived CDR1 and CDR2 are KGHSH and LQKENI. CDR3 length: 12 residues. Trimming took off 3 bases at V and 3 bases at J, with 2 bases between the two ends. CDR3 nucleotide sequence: TGTGCCAGCTCACCGTACACCGGGGAGCTGTTTTTT. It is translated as CASSPYTGELFF.

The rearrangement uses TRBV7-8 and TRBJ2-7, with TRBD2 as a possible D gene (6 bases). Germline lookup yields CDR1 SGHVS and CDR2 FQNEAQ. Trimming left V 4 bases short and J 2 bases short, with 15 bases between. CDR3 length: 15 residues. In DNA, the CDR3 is TGTGCCAGCAGCTCCCGGACTACGCAAACCTACGAGCAGTACTTC. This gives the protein CASSSRTTQTYEQYF.

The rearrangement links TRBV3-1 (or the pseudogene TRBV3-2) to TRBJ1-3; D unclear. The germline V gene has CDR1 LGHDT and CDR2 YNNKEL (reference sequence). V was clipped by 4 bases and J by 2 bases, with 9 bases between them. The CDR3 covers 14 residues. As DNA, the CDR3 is TGTGCCAGCAGCCCTCCGGGCCCTGGAAACACCATATATTTT. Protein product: CASSPPGPGNTIYF.

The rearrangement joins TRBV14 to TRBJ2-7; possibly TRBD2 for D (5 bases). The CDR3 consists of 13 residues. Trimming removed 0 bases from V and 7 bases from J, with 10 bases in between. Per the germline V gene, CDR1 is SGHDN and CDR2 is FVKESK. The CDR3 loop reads CASSQDEGREQYF. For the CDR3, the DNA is TGTGCCAGCAGCCAAGATGAGGGTCGAGAGCAGTACTTC.

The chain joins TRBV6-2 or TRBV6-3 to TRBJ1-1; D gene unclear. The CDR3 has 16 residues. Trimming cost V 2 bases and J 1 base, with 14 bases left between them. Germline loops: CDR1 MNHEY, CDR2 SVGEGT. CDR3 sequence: CASSYLWHLRNTEAFF. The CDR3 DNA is TGTGCCAGCAGTTACCTTTGGCATCTGCGGAACACTGAAGCTTTCTTT.

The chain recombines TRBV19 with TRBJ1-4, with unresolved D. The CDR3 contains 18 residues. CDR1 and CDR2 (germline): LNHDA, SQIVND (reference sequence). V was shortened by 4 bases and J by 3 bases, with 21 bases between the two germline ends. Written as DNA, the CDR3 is TGTGCCAGTAGTAGCCGGACTGTCAACCATTCACCTAATGAAAAACTGTTTTTT. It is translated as CASSSRTVNHSPNEKLFF.

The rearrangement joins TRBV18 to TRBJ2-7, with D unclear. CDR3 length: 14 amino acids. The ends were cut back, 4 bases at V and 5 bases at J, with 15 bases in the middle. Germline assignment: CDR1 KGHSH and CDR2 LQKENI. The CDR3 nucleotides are TGTGCCAGCTCACAGGGTCTAAATTTGAACGAGCAGTACTTC. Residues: CASSQGLNLNEQYF.

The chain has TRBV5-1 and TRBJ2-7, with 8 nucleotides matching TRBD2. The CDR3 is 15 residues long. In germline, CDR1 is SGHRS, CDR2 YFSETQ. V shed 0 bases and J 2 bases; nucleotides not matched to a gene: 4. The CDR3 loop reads CASSLVAGGTYEQYF. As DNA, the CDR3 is TGCGCCAGCAGCTTGGTGGCGGGAGGCACCTACGAGCAGTACTTC.

This CDR3 is CASSEGESQPQHF. CDR3 in DNA: TGTGCCAGCAGTGAAGGGGAAAGCCAGCCCCAGCATTTT. The V call is TRBV6-1, the J call TRBJ1-5; unclear D gene. The germline V gene encodes CDR1 MNHNS and CDR2 SASEGT. V dropped 1 base and J dropped 7 bases, with 8 bases sitting between them. The CDR3 covers 13 residues.

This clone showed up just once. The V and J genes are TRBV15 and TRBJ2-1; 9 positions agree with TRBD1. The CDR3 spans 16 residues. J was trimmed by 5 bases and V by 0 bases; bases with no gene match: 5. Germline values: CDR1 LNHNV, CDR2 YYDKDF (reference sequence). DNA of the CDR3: TGTGCCACCAGCAGAGAGAGGGACAGGGTGGACAATGAGCAGTTCTTC. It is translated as CATSRERDRVDNEQFF.

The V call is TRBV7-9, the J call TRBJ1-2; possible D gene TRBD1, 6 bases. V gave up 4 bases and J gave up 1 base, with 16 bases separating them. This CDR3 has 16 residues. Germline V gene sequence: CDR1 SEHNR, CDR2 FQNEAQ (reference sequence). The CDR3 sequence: CASSSPFGQNNYGYTF. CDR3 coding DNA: TGTGCCAGCAGCTCCCCATTCGGACAGAATAACTATGGCTACACCTTC.

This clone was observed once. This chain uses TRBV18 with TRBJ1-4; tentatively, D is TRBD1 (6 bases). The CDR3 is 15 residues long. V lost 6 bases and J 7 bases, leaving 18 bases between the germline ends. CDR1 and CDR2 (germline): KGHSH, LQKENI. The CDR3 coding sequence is TGTGCCAGCTCGAGGGGGACTCCTACTGGTGAAAAACTGTTTTTT. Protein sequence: CASSRGTPTGEKLFF.

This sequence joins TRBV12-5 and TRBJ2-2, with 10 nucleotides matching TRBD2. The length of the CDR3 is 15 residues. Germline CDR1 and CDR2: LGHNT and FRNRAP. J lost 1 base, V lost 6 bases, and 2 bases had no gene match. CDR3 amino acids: CASGWTSGNTGELFF. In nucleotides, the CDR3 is TGTGCTAGTGGGTGGACTAGCGGGAACACCGGGGAGCTGTTTTTT.

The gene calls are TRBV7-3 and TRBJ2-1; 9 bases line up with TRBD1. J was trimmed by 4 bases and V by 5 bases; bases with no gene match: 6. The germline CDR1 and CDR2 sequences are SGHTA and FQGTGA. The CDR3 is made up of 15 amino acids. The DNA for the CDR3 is TGTGCCAGCAGCCCACCGGGACAGGGTTACAATGAGCAGTTCTTC. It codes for CASSPPGQGYNEQFF.

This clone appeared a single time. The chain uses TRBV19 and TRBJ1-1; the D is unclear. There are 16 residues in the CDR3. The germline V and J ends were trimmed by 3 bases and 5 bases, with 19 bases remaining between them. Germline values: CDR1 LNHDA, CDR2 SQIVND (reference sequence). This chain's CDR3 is CASSIRFKSGRTEAFF. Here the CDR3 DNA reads TGTGCCAGTAGTATTAGATTCAAAAGTGGGAGGACTGAAGCTTTCTTT.

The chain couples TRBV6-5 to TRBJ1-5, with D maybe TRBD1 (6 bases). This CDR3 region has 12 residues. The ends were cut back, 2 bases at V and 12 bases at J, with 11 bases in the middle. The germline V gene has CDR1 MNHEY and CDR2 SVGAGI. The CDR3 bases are TGTGCCAGCAGTTACCCTGACAGGTGCCAGCATTTT. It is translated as CASSYPDRCQHF.

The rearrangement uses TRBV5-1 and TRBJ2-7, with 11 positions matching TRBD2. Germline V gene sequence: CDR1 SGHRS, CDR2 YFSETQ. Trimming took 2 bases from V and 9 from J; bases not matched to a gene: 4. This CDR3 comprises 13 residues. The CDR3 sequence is CASSLGTSGWQYF. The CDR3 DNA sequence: TGCGCCAGCAGCTTAGGGACTAGCGGCTGGCAGTACTTC.

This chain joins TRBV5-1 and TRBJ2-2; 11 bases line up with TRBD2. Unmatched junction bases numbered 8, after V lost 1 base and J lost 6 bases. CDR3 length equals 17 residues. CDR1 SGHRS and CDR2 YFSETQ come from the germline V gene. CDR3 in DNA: TGCGCCAGCAGCTTGAGTTCACTAGCGGGAGATCCCGGGGAGCTGTTTTTT. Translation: CASSLSSLAGDPGELFF.

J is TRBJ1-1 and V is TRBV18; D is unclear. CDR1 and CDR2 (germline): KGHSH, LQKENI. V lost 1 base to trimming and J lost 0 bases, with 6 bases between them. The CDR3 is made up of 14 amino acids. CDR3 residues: CASSPQQLNTEAFF. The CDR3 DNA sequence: TGTGCCAGCTCACCACAACAGCTGAACACTGAAGCTTTCTTT.

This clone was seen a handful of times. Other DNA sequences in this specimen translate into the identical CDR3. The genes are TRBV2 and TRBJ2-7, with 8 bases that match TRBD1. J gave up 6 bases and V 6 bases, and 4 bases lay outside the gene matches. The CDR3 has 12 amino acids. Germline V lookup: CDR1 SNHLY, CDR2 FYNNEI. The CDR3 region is CASRDRVGEQYF. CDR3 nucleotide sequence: TGTGCCAGCAGGGACAGGGTAGGCGAGCAGTACTTC.

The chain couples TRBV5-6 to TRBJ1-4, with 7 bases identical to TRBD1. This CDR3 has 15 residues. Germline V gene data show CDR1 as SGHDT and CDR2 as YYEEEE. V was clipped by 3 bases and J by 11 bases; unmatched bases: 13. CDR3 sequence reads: CASSSRGGLWGKLFF. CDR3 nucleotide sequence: TGTGCCAGCAGCTCGCGAGGGGGCCTGTGGGGGAAACTGTTTTTT.

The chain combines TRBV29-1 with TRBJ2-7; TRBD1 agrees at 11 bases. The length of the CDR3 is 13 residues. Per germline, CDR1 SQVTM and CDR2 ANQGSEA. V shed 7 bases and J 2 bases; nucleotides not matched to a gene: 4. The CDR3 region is CSAAGQGAYEQYF. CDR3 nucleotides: TGCAGCGCCGCGGGACAGGGGGCCTACGAGCAGTACTTC.

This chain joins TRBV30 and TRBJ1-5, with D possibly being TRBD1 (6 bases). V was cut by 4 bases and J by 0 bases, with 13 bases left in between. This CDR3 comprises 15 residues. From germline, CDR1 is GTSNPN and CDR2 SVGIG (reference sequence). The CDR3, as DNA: TGTGCCTGGAACCCTGGACAGTATAGCAATCAGCCCCAGCATTTT. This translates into CAWNPGQYSNQPQHF.

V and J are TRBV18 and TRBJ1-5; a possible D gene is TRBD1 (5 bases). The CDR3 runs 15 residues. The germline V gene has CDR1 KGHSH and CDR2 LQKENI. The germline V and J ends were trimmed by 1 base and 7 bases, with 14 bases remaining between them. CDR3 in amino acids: CASSPQTGEEQPQHF. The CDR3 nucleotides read TGTGCCAGCTCACCACAAACGGGGGAGGAGCAGCCCCAGCATTTT.